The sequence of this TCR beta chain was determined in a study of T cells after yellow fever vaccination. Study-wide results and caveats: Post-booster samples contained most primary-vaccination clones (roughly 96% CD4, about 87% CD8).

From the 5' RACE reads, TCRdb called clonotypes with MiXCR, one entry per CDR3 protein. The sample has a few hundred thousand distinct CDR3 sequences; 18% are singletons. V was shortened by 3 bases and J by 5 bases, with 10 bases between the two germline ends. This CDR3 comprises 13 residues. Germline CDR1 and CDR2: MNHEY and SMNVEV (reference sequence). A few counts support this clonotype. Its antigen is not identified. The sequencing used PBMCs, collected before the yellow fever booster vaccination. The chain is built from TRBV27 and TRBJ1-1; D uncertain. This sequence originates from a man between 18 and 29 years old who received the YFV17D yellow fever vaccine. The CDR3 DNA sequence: TGTGCCAGCAGTTTGGCCGAGGGTACTGAAGCTTTCTTT. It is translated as CASSLAEGTEAFF.